What follows is one T cell receptor beta chain and its context. Its matching antigen is unknown. Looked up from germline, CDR1 is SGHDT and CDR2 is YYEEEE. The CDR3 loop spans 14 amino acids. Trimming removed 2 bases at V and 3 bases at J, with 11 bases between. Samples of blood were obtained at baseline, on cycle 4 day 1, and on cycle 7 day 1. Only in-frame clones appear in the TCRdb table, and some are missing; sequencing was by immunoSEQ multiplex PCR. The table shows approximately 49,000 clones, with about 83% occurring only once. The data originate from a study of OX40 agonist ivuxolimab in advanced cancers. Whole-study results and caveats: Low normalized clonal expansion also occurred in some nonresponding patients. By week 6 at 0.1 to 3.0 mg/kg, blood CD4+ and CD8+ T cells had expanded clonally.

The gene calls are TRBV5-6 and TRBJ2-5; D not certain. The clonotype originates from an adult with an advanced solid tumor such as melanoma, head and neck, liver or kidney cancer. The material was CD4+ or CD8+ T cells sorted from blood, obtained in a trial of the OX40 agonist ivuxolimab. CDR3 protein: CASSFGAFKETQYF. As DNA, the CDR3 is TGTGCCAGCAGCTTTGGAGCTTTTAAAGAGACCCAGTACTTC. Drawing the rest from reference TRBV5-6 and TRBJ2-5, the complete variable domain is DAGVTQSPTHLIKTRGQQVTLRCSPKSGHDTVSWYQQALGQGPQFIFQYYEEEERQRGNFPDRFSGHQFPNYSSELNVNALLLGDSALYLCASSFGAFKETQYFGPGTRLLVL.